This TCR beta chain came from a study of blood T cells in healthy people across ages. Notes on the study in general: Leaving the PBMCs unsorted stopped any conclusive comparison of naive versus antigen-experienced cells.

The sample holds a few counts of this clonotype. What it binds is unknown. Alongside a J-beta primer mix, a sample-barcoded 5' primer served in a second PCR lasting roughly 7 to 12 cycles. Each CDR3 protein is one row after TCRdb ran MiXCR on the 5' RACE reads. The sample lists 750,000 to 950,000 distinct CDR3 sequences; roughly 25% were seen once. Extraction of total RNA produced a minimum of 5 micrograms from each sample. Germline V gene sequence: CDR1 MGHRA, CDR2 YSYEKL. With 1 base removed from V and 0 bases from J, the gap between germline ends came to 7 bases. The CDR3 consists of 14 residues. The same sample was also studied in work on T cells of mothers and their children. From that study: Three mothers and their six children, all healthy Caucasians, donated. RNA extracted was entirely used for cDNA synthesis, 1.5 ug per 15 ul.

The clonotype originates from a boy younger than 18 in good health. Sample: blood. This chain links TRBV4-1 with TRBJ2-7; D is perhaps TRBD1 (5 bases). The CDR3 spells CASSQGQSSYEQYF. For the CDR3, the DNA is TGCGCCAGCAGCCAAGGACAGAGCTCCTACGAGCAGTACTTC.